These 3 T cell receptor beta chains were all obtained from the same sample, sequenced in a study of beta chain features in type 1 diabetes. Isolated RNA was reverse transcribed in full, so expressed TCRB transcripts were sequenced. Only in-frame clones appear in the TCRdb table, and some are missing; sequencing was by immunoSEQ multiplex PCR. The sample has about 68,000 clones, around 49% seen once. Antigen specificity for these receptors is unknown. Points from the study as a whole: Within each of all four CD4+ subsets, Type 1 diabetes patients had TCRB CDR3s that were moderately but significantly shorter.

The sample was central memory CD4+ T cells from blood. These receptors came from a man in his thirties or forties with type 1 diabetes.

The genes are TRBV27 and TRBJ2-3; TRBD2 aligns across 7 bases. The germline V gene has CDR1 MNHEY and CDR2 SMNVEV (reference sequence). The CDR3 has 15 amino acids. V shed 2 bases and J 4 bases; nucleotides not matched to a gene: 6. CDR3 sequence reads: CASSLGGRGADTQYF. Written as DNA, the CDR3 is TGTGCCAGCAGTTTAGGGGGGAGGGGCGCAGATACGCAGTATTTT.

V and J are TRBV7-9 and TRBJ2-7; 7 bases are a match to TRBD1. With V trimmed by 5 bases and J by 0 bases, 10 bases remained unmatched. The CDR3 extends over 16 amino acids. Germline CDR1 is SEHNR and CDR2 is FQNEAQ (reference sequence). CDR3 coding DNA: TGTGCCAGCAGCCCGACCTATCGACAGGGCTCCTACGAGCAGTACTTC. Translating it yields CASSPTYRQGSYEQYF. Full variable domain (rest looked up from reference TRBV7-9 and TRBJ2-7): DTGVSQNPRHKITKRGQNVTFRCDPISEHNRLYWYRQTLGQGPEFLTYFQNEAQLEKSRLLSDRFSAERPKGSFSTLEIQRTEQGDSAMYLCASSPTYRQGSYEQYFGPGTRLTVT.

This clone was observed a few times. The CDR3 region is CASSEGAHPGNEQFF. The CDR3 region has the DNA TGTGCCAGCAGTGAAGGAGCCCACCCCGGGAATGAGCAGTTCTTC. V gene TRBV6-1 combines with J gene TRBJ2-1; D is unclear. Trimming removed 1 base at V and 7 bases at J, with 14 bases between. This CDR3 region has 15 residues. The V gene's germline CDR1 is MNHNS and CDR2 SASEGT.